The TCR beta chain under discussion was sequenced for a study of T-cell memory formation after mild COVID-19. The wider study: In these data, TCR clusters were largely donor specific.

The V gene lost 0 bases and the J gene lost 5 bases, with 7 bases spanning the gap. There are 13 residues in the CDR3. CDR1 is KGHSH and CDR2 is LQKENI in the germline V gene. TCRdb re-analysed the 5' RACE reads in MiXCR, keeping a single row per CDR3 protein. The data contain a few hundred thousand distinct CDR3 sequences, under 8.5% of them singletons. This sequence originates from a man between 18 and 29 years old who had mild COVID-19 (a few samples of this study predate the infection). Cell type and time point are not known. What was sequenced was PBMCs or a T cell subset sorted from them (not recorded which). J is TRBJ1-2 and V is TRBV18; no definite D call. CDR3 bases: TGTGCCAGCTCACCACCCAGGCCTTATGGCTACACCTTC. Translation gives CASSPPRPYGYTF.